Listed below are T cell receptor beta chains from one sample, sequenced in a study of technical replicates of blood from several donors. Assay: immunoSEQ multiplex PCR; the TCRdb copy retains only in-frame clones and omits some. The sample includes almost 70,000 clones, roughly 92% of them seen just once. Sequencing was carried out using T cells isolated from PBMCs. Receptor source: a human donor in good health. The CDR3 runs from the conserved cysteine through the conserved F or W. The D gene is left open where the match is weak. Where a row states a size, it is once, few, many or the class of an expanded clone; other rows omit it.

clone size,J gene,D gene,V gene,CDR3 protein
-,TRBJ2-5,-,TRBV7-9,CASSQSLTGLEETQYF
-,TRBJ1-5,-,TRBV7-6,CASSSNTGQPQHF
-,TRBJ2-7,-,TRBV30,CAWDGQYSYEQYF
-,TRBJ1-2,TRBD1,TRBV29-1,CSVELGRGLGYTF
-,TRBJ1-1,-,TRBV6-5,CASSYRGNTEAFF
-,TRBJ2-7,TRBD2,TRBV27,CASSYSVPASGSYEQYF
-,TRBJ2-3,-,TRBV2,CASSVPGADTQYF
-,TRBJ2-2,TRBD1,TRBV27,CASNPGQDLGELFF
-,TRBJ2-7,TRBD1,TRBV6-5,CASGPGQVDNEQYF
-,TRBJ2-7,-,TRBV5-4,CASSHIWTDTYEQYF
-,TRBJ2-3,-,TRBV6-5,CASSTPSAQYF
few,TRBJ1-1,TRBD1,TRBV25-1,CASGTGVGTEAFF
-,TRBJ1-4,-,TRBV11-2,CASSVTVTNEKLFF
-,TRBJ1-5,TRBD1,TRBV19,CASSDQDRVQPQHF
-,TRBJ1-5,TRBD1,TRBV15,CATSTLTGAQPQHF
-,TRBJ1-1,TRBD1,TRBV4-1,CASSRRGQPNTEAFF
-,TRBJ2-7,TRBD1,TRBV15,CATSRGRQGVLDEQYF
once,TRBJ1-1,-,TRBV2,CASSYYNTEAFF
-,TRBJ1-1,-,TRBV7-6,CASSLSEGTEAFF
-,TRBJ1-1,TRBD1,TRBV6-6,CASSYSRGLSTEAFF
-,TRBJ2-7,-,TRBV5-4,CASSLQQGSDEQYF
-,TRBJ2-2,-,TRBV5-8,CASSWDGTPNTGELFF
-,TRBJ2-3,TRBD2,TRBV19,CASSILPGSGRADTQYF
-,TRBJ2-7,-,TRBV5-1,CASSLVRAYEQYF
-,TRBJ1-2,-,TRBV7-2,CASSLAQGRGYTF
-,TRBJ2-2,-,TRBV28,CASSLVRDRVNAGELFF
-,TRBJ2-3,TRBD2,TRBV5-6,CASRDLAGGPGDTQYF
-,TRBJ2-2,-,TRBV9,CASSKDRYTGELFF
-,TRBJ2-7,-,TRBV29-1,CSVLQGGSYEQYF
once,TRBJ1-1,-,TRBV2,CASSEETGYTEAFF
-,TRBJ2-1,TRBD1,TRBV19,CASSLGTGWYNEQFF
-,TRBJ2-3,TRBD2,TRBV9,CASSVVKTGLLAGGLTDTQYF
-,TRBJ2-3,TRBD2,TRBV28,CASFPGLAFPDTQYF
-,TRBJ1-5,TRBD1,TRBV10-3,CAISMDREIQPQHF
-,TRBJ1-4,-,TRBV30,CAWSVSDWEKLFF
-,TRBJ2-5,-,TRBV7-2,CASSLDGGGRKTQYF
-,TRBJ2-7,TRBD1,TRBV19,CASTGTGNEQYF
-,TRBJ2-1,TRBD2,TRBV30,CAWSVGTSGEQFF
-,TRBJ1-5,-,TRBV4-1,CASSQGIRGGSNQPQHF
-,TRBJ1-4,-,TRBV10-3,CAISSPNEKLFF
-,TRBJ1-4,-,TRBV11-2,CASRRPGAGWEKLFF
-,TRBJ1-2,-,TRBV19,CASTRYYGYTF
-,TRBJ1-1,-,TRBV11-3,CASSADGGMNTEAFF
-,TRBJ2-3,-,TRBV4-2,CASSQALGVNTDTQYF
-,TRBJ2-1,-,TRBV7-9,CASSLARGGSPLAYNEQFF
few,TRBJ2-5,-,TRBV28,CASSRGLTQETQYF
once,TRBJ2-1,-,TRBV4-1,CASSLVPGEQFF
-,TRBJ2-1,-,TRBV19,CASSTGGSHNEQFF
-,TRBJ1-1,-,TRBV19,CASSTYRNTEAFF
once,TRBJ2-7,TRBD1,TRBV7-9,CASSLEGPGQGYEQYF
-,TRBJ2-6,TRBD1,TRBV19,CASRQGVTGANVLTF
-,TRBJ2-7,-,TRBV18,CASSPLALREQYF
-,TRBJ2-3,TRBD1,TRBV5-1,CASSLQGILGTDTQYF
few,TRBJ1-2,TRBD1,TRBV27,CASSFHSGTGYGYTF